This T cell receptor (beta chain) emerged from a study of cytotoxic CD8 clonotypes in ibrutinib-treated CLL. Study context: Timing of response sample collection was a median approximately eleven months after treatment start, with a range of 6 to 36.

Trimming took 4 bases from V and 8 from J, leaving 11 bases between them. Germline-derived CDR1 and CDR2 are SQVTM and ANQGSEA. The length of the CDR3 is 12 residues. Notes on the study in general: Private clonotypes, not public ones, expanded at ibrutinib response.

TCRdb keeps only in-frame clones here, not all; method: immunoSEQ multiplex PCR. The data hold about 120,000 clones, with about 58% observed a single time. With respect to this clone: The antigen is not known.

This rearrangement joins TRBV29-1 to TRBJ1-4; no reliable D call. This clonotype originated in a human donor with chronic lymphocytic leukemia. This specimen was PBMCs, taken after 24 months of ibrutinib treatment. The CDR3 reads CSVVGIEEKLFF. CDR3 coding DNA: TGCAGCGTTGTAGGGATAGAGGAAAAACTGTTTTTT.